This T cell receptor beta chain was observed in a study of technical replicates of blood from a few donors. Some clones are missing from TCRdb's copy, which holds only in-frame ones; the method was immunoSEQ multiplex PCR. This table holds about 97,000 clones, over 85% found once. CDR1 and CDR2 from the germline V gene are MDHEN and SYDVKM. This CDR3 is built from 16 residues. The V and J ends lost 3 bases and 1 base, in that order; junction bases with no gene match: 5. The V and J genes are TRBV28 and TRBJ2-2, with 7 bases identical to TRBD1. The sample taken for sequencing was T cells isolated from PBMCs. This sequence originates from a human donor in good health. The CDR3 reads CASSFWTGRNTGELFF. The CDR3 nucleotides read TGTGCCAGCAGTTTTTGGACAGGACGGAACACCGGGGAGCTGTTTTTT. The whole variable domain, remainder taken from reference TRBV28 and TRBJ2-2, is DVKVTQSSRYLVKRTGEKVFLECVQDMDHENMFWYRQDPGLGLRLIYFSYDVKMKEKGDIPEGYSVSREKKERFSLILESASTNQTSMYLCASSFWTGRNTGELFFGEGSRLTVL.